This TCR beta chain is from a study of CD8 T cells in ankylosing spondylitis. General study results and limits: In peripheral blood, disease-linked CD8+ clones occurred at relatively low frequencies. The clones that were linked to disease were reported to be significantly enriched in matched synovial fluid samples from ankylosing spondylitis patients. There were earlier reports of some motif variants in reactive arthritis synovial fluid and blood. One TCR beta motif, made up of fewer than 10 highly homologous variants, appeared characteristic of ankylosing spondylitis blood.

For TCR beta, libraries came from quantitative 5'-RACE with molecular barcodes. TCRdb ran MiXCR on the 5' RACE reads and lists one entry per CDR3 protein. The sample yields 700,000 or so distinct CDR3 sequences, under 20% seen once. The V end was cut by 0 bases, the J end by 9 bases, with 15 bases between. From germline, CDR1 is DFQATT and CDR2 SNEGSKA (reference sequence). The CDR3 spans 14 residues. This clonotype was seen a handful of times. The antigen is not known. The TCR was taken from a male donor with ankylosing spondylitis. Sequenced: blood, either unsorted or a sorted T cell fraction (not recorded which). The rearrangement joins TRBV20-1 to TRBJ2-1; weak D call: TRBD2 (6 bases). This chain's CDR3 is CSARDLREVPEQFF. As DNA, the CDR3 is TGCAGTGCTAGAGATTTGAGGGAGGTGCCTGAGCAGTTCTTC.